Listed here are 32 T cell receptor beta chains from one sample, sequenced in a study of shared clonotypes between healthy human individuals. Sequenced by immunoSEQ multiplex PCR; TCRdb stores in-frame clones only, minus some. The profile shows 1,500,000 or so clones, roughly 95% of them singletons. The specimen was naive CD4+ T cells sorted from blood. Subset meaning: CD45RA+ positively selected. Receptor source: a man aged 25-45 years in good health.

The V call is TRBV10-3, the J call TRBJ2-3; unclear D gene. Trimming removed 11 bases from V and 4 bases from J, with 19 bases in between. CDR1 and CDR2 (germline): ENHRY, SYGVKD. This CDR3 contains 14 residues. In nucleotides, the CDR3 is TGTGCCGTTAACGGCGCATACGGCCCAGATACGCAGTATTTT. Residues: CAVNGAYGPDTQYF.

This chain joins TRBV6-1 and TRBJ1-5, with D perhaps matching TRBD1 (5 bases). The CDR3 is 16 amino acids. The V gene's germline CDR1 is MNHNS and CDR2 SASEGT. Deletions cut 2 bases from V and 1 base from J, with 12 bases between. CDR3 DNA: TGTGCCAGCAGTGAAATAGGGGTAAGAAGCAATCAGCCCCAGCATTTT. It is translated as CASSEIGVRSNQPQHF.

V usage is TRBV5-1 and J usage is TRBJ2-3, with D perhaps matching TRBD1 (6 bases). CDR3 length: 15 amino acids. CDR1 and CDR2 (germline): SGHRS, YFSETQ. V lost 0 bases to trimming and J lost 1 base, with 9 bases between them. This CDR3 is CASSLEGVGTDTQYF. CDR3 sequence (DNA): TGCGCCAGCAGCTTGGAGGGGGTGGGCACAGATACGCAGTATTTT.

The chain employs TRBV5-4 and TRBJ2-7, with TRBD2 as a possible D gene (7 bases). Germline assignment: CDR1 SGHNT and CDR2 YYREEE (reference sequence). The CDR3 totals 15 residues. The ends were cut back, 4 bases at V and 5 bases at J, with 19 bases in the middle. CDR3 region: CASSPGGGPDDEQYF. The CDR3 bases are TGTGCCAGCAGCCCTGGGGGGGGCCCCGACGACGAGCAGTACTTC.

The chain is built from TRBV28 and TRBJ2-7; D not resolved. The V end was cut by 2 bases, the J end by 7 bases, with 9 bases between. Germline V gene sequence: CDR1 MDHEN, CDR2 SYDVKM. CDR3 length: 12 amino acids. The CDR3 here is CASSLLGMEQYF. The CDR3 bases are TGTGCCAGCAGTTTACTAGGTATGGAGCAGTACTTC. The full variable domain, completed using reference TRBV28 and TRBJ2-7, is DVKVTQSSRYLVKRTGEKVFLECVQDMDHENMFWYRQDPGLGLRLIYFSYDVKMKEKGDIPEGYSVSREKKERFSLILESASTNQTSMYLCASSLLGMEQYFGPGTRLTVT.

This clone was seen a single time. This chain uses TRBV5-8 with TRBJ2-7; 10 positions agree with TRBD1. J gave up 1 base and V 2 bases, and 6 bases lay outside the gene matches. Germline-derived CDR1 and CDR2 are SGHTS and YDEGEE. This CDR3 contains 16 residues. The CDR3 nucleotides read TGTGCCAGCAGCTTTAGAGACAGGGGGCCTTCCTACGAGCAGTACTTC. This sequence encodes CASSFRDRGPSYEQYF.

The V call is TRBV7-9, the J call TRBJ2-2; possible D gene TRBD2, 6 bases. The CDR3 loop spans 14 amino acids. V was pared by 4 bases and J by 5 bases, with 11 bases between. From germline, CDR1 is SEHNR and CDR2 FQNEAQ (reference sequence). The CDR3 region has the DNA TGTGCCAGCAGCTCGGGAGTACGGACCGGGGAGCTGTTTTTT. Protein sequence: CASSSGVRTGELFF.

The chain combines TRBV27 with TRBJ2-2; TRBD1 might be the D (6 bases). The CDR3 contains 15 residues. The V gene's germline CDR1 is MNHEY and CDR2 SMNVEV (reference sequence). V lost 2 bases and J 6 bases, leaving 13 bases between the germline ends. CDR3: CASSLVYRVAGELFF. In nucleotides, the CDR3 is TGTGCCAGCAGTTTAGTTTACAGGGTGGCCGGGGAGCTGTTTTTT.

V and J are TRBV2 and TRBJ1-5; a weak D match, TRBD1 (6 bases). The CDR3 length is 13 residues. V dropped 11 bases and J dropped 5 bases, with 16 bases sitting between them. From germline, CDR1 is SNHLY and CDR2 FYNNEI. This CDR3 reads CAGDGGRDQPQHF. In DNA, the CDR3 is TGTGCCGGCGACGGGGGGCGGGATCAGCCCCAGCATTTT.

The chain's CDR3 is CASSLGGGTLEQYF. In nucleotides, the CDR3 is TGTGCCAGCAGCTTGGGAGGAGGTACCCTCGAGCAGTACTTC. The rearrangement uses TRBV5-4 and TRBJ2-7; D possibly corresponds to TRBD2 (5 bases). The germline CDR1 and CDR2 sequences are SGHNT and YYREEE (reference sequence). The CDR3 contains 14 residues. The ends were cut back, 0 bases at V and 6 bases at J, with 13 bases in the middle. The full variable domain, in which reference TRBV5-4 and TRBJ2-7 provide the parts outside the CDR3, is ETGVTQSPTHLIKTRGQQVTLRCSSQSGHNTVSWYQQALGQGPQFIFQYYREEENGRGNFPPRFSGLQFPNYSSELNVNALELDDSALYLCASSLGGGTLEQYFGPGTRLTVT.

This clone showed up just once. The chain carries TRBV10-3 and TRBJ2-1; D is possibly TRBD2 (6 bases). V dropped 10 bases and J dropped 1 base, with 11 bases sitting between them. This CDR3 spans 13 amino acids. In germline, CDR1 is ENHRY, CDR2 SYGVKD. CDR3 nucleotide sequence: TGTGCCACGAATAGCGGTTCCTACAATGAGCAGTTCTTC. This translates into CATNSGSYNEQFF.

The rearrangement uses TRBV27 and TRBJ2-1; 10 nucleotides match TRBD1. CDR3 length: 15 amino acids. Germline lookup yields CDR1 MNHEY and CDR2 SMNVEV (reference sequence). Losses at the gene ends were 3 bases for V and 8 bases for J; bases not matched to a gene: 7. The DNA for the CDR3 is TGTGCCAGCAGTTTTAAGGGACAGGGGTTCGATGAGCAGTTCTTC. Its translation is CASSFKGQGFDEQFF.

Points on this clone: The sample has other DNA sequences that encode this CDR3 too. This chain joins TRBV6-5 and TRBJ2-3; D remains ambiguous. The CDR3 is 15 residues long. V lost 2 bases, J lost 0 bases, and 9 bases lay in between. CDR1 MNHEY and CDR2 SVGAGI come from the germline V gene. This CDR3 reads CASSYLGGSTDTQYF. In DNA form, the CDR3 reads TGTGCCAGCAGTTACCTAGGCGGCAGCACAGATACGCAGTATTTT.

The chain combines TRBV19 with TRBJ1-5; 9 nucleotides line up with TRBD1. The CDR3 is 15 residues long. The germline V gene has CDR1 LNHDA and CDR2 SQIVND (reference sequence). The J segment lost 11 bases and the V segment lost 5 bases, leaving 13 bases of the junction unmatched. CDR3 DNA sequence: TGTGCCAGTAGTGCCCAGGGGGGACAGGGAAAGTCCCAGCATTTT. Its translation is CASSAQGGQGKSQHF.

The J gene is TRBJ2-3, the V gene TRBV27; D gene ambiguous. The length of the CDR3 is 13 residues. V was clipped by 5 bases and J by 5 bases, with 11 bases between them. Germline CDR1 MNHEY, CDR2 SMNVEV (reference sequence). The CDR3, as DNA: TGTGCCAGCAGTCCTCTCCCAGGAGATACGCAGTATTTT. This gives the protein CASSPLPGDTQYF.

The chain carries TRBV5-1 and TRBJ1-2, with 8 bases matching TRBD1. The CDR3 sequence is 15 residues long. With 4 bases clipped from V and 4 bases from J, the junction kept 9 bases outside the gene matches. CDR1 is SGHRS, CDR2 YFSETQ, per germline. The CDR3 sequence is CASSRTGSDSYGYTF. The CDR3, as DNA: TGCGCCAGCAGCAGGACAGGGAGCGATAGCTATGGCTACACCTTC.

This clone was seen a few times. V gene TRBV10-3 combines with J gene TRBJ2-2; D gene unclear. Trimming removed 0 bases from V and 1 base from J, with 3 bases in between. Germline V lookup: CDR1 ENHRY, CDR2 SYGVKD. The CDR3 runs 14 residues. Here the CDR3 DNA reads TGTGCCATCAGTGAGTCGAAGAACACCGGGGAGCTGTTTTTT. Amino acids: CAISESKNTGELFF.

This clone has more than one count but fewer than ten. V gene TRBV5-4 combines with J gene TRBJ1-2, with D unresolved. V gave up 3 bases and J gave up 4 bases, with 10 bases separating them. The CDR3 loop spans 13 amino acids. Per germline, CDR1 SGHNT and CDR2 YYREEE (reference sequence). For the CDR3, the DNA is TGTGCCAGCAGCTACGTTGAAGGCTATGGCTACACCTTC. It translates to CASSYVEGYGYTF.

This rearrangement joins TRBV29-1 to TRBJ2-1; D not certain. Germline CDR1 is SQVTM and CDR2 is ANQGSEA. CDR3 length: 14 residues. Trimming left V 4 bases short and J 3 bases short, with 13 bases between. The CDR3, as DNA: TGCAGCGTTGCACTCGGGTCGGGCTACAATGAGCAGTTCTTC. Translated: CSVALGSGYNEQFF.

The rearrangement uses TRBV28 and TRBJ1-2; 9 positions match TRBD1. CDR1 and CDR2 from the germline V gene are MDHEN and SYDVKM. The CDR3 consists of 13 residues. V lost 6 bases and J lost 5; bases outside the gene matches: 4. The CDR3 DNA follows: TGTGCCAGCAGCAAAGGACAGGGGTATGGCTACACCTTC. Its protein product is CASSKGQGYGYTF.

The rearrangement joins TRBV18 to TRBJ2-5; D is undetermined. The CDR3 runs to 14 residues. The germline gives CDR1 KGHSH, CDR2 LQKENI. The V and J ends lost 2 bases and 0 bases respectively, with 7 bases between them. The DNA of the CDR3 is TGTGCCAGCTCACCAACGGCCAACCAAGAGACCCAGTACTTC. Its translation: CASSPTANQETQYF.

This clone was recorded once. This rearrangement joins TRBV5-8 to TRBJ1-3; 8 bases map to TRBD1. The J segment lost 5 bases and the V segment lost 0 bases, leaving 4 bases of the junction unmatched. The CDR3 runs 15 residues. Germline loops: CDR1 SGHTS, CDR2 YDEGEE. The CDR3 nucleotides read TGTGCCAGCAGCTTGGGGACAGGGAAGCGAAACACCATATATTTT. It specifies CASSLGTGKRNTIYF.

This clone was detected only once. This chain connects TRBV28 to TRBJ1-5; unclear D gene. CDR1 and CDR2 (germline): MDHEN, SYDVKM. The ends were cut back, 3 bases at V and 6 bases at J, with 15 bases in the middle. This CDR3 region has 15 residues. CDR3 region: CASSLRQTLGQPQHF. CDR3 sequence (DNA): TGTGCCAGCAGTTTGCGGCAGACGTTAGGTCAGCCCCAGCATTTT.

The chain has TRBV28 and TRBJ1-5; 7 nucleotides agree with TRBD1. The germline V gene has CDR1 MDHEN and CDR2 SYDVKM. J gave up 0 bases and V 4 bases, and 6 bases lay outside the gene matches. This CDR3 spans 16 amino acids. The CDR3 here is CASSYRTGHSNQPQHF. CDR3 nucleotides: TGTGCCAGCAGTTACCGGACAGGCCATAGCAATCAGCCCCAGCATTTT. The whole variable domain, remainder taken from reference TRBV28 and TRBJ1-5, is DVKVTQSSRYLVKRTGEKVFLECVQDMDHENMFWYRQDPGLGLRLIYFSYDVKMKEKGDIPEGYSVSREKKERFSLILESASTNQTSMYLCASSYRTGHSNQPQHFGDGTRLSIL.

The chain couples TRBV14 to TRBJ2-1; 14 bases are shared with TRBD2. Unmatched junction bases numbered 6, after V lost 6 bases and J lost 5 bases. The germline V gene has CDR1 SGHDN and CDR2 FVKESK. The CDR3 length is 16 residues. CDR3 protein: CASRRLAGGPNNEQFF. CDR3 coding DNA: TGTGCCAGCAGACGACTAGCGGGAGGGCCGAACAATGAGCAGTTCTTC.

The chain uses TRBV19 and TRBJ2-1; a possible D gene is TRBD2 (6 bases). The germline gives CDR1 LNHDA, CDR2 SQIVND (reference sequence). The V end was cut by 2 bases, the J end by 9 bases, with 11 bases between. The CDR3 has 13 residues. The CDR3 coding sequence is TGTGCCAGTAGTATAAACGGGGGTCTTGAGCAGTTCTTC. Translation gives CASSINGGLEQFF. Complete variable domain (other parts from reference TRBV19 and TRBJ2-1): DGGITQSPKYLFRKEGQNVTLSCEQNLNHDAMYWYRQDPGQGLRLIYYSQIVNDFQKGDIAEGYSVSREKKESFPLTVTSAQKNPTAFYLCASSINGGLEQFFGPGTRLTVL.

The chain couples TRBV5-4 to TRBJ2-5, with 7 bases fitting TRBD1. Germline CDR1 reads SGHNT; CDR2 reads YYREEE (reference sequence). The CDR3 extends over 13 amino acids. After removal of 4 bases from V and 4 bases from J, the junction contained 4 bases not matched to a gene. The CDR3 loop is CASSLTGPETQYF. The CDR3 nucleotides read TGTGCCAGCAGCCTGACAGGGCCAGAGACCCAGTACTTC. Complete variable domain (other parts from reference TRBV5-4 and TRBJ2-5): ETGVTQSPTHLIKTRGQQVTLRCSSQSGHNTVSWYQQALGQGPQFIFQYYREEENGRGNFPPRFSGLQFPNYSSELNVNALELDDSALYLCASSLTGPETQYFGPGTRLLVL.

V is TRBV29-1 and J is TRBJ1-4; possible D gene TRBD1, 6 bases. Germline V gene data show CDR1 as SQVTM and CDR2 as ANQGSEA. The CDR3 spans 13 residues. V lost 5 bases and J lost 7, with 14 bases in between. DNA for the CDR3: TGCAGCGTTACGGACAGCGTCGGTGAAAAACTGTTTTTT. Amino acid sequence: CSVTDSVGEKLFF.

The J gene is TRBJ2-2, the V gene TRBV5-1, with D perhaps matching TRBD1 (6 bases). V was clipped by 3 bases and J by 4 bases, with 10 bases between them. CDR3 size: 14 residues. From germline, CDR1 is SGHRS and CDR2 YFSETQ. The CDR3 bases are TGCGCCAGCAGCTATTCAGGGGCCACCGGGGAGCTGTTTTTT. It is translated as CASSYSGATGELFF.

This sequence joins TRBV19 and TRBJ1-5, with D perhaps matching TRBD1 (5 bases). The CDR3 has 16 residues. CDR1 and CDR2 from the germline V gene are LNHDA and SQIVND (reference sequence). Trimming shortened V by 1 base and J by 3 bases, and 13 bases separated the two germline ends. This chain's CDR3 is CASSIVGRGDNQPQHF. CDR3 DNA: TGTGCCAGTAGTATAGTAGGAAGGGGAGACAATCAGCCCCAGCATTTT.

V usage is TRBV6-5 and J usage is TRBJ2-1; D is uncertain. Trimming removed 0 bases at V and 4 bases at J, with 7 bases between. From germline, CDR1 is MNHEY and CDR2 SVGAGI. The CDR3 loop spans 14 amino acids. The CDR3 coding sequence is TGTGCCAGCAGTTACTCGAATTGGTACAATGAGCAGTTCTTC. Its protein is CASSYSNWYNEQFF.

CDR3 residues: CASSYDGSGIYEQYF. CDR3 nucleotides: TGTGCCAGCAGTTACGACGGGAGCGGGATTTACGAGCAGTACTTC. The genes are TRBV6-5 and TRBJ2-7, with 7 bases that match TRBD2. CDR1 is MNHEY, CDR2 SVGAGI, per germline. CDR3 length: 15 residues. J lost 4 bases, V lost 2 bases, and 8 bases had no gene match.